This paragraph covers one TCR beta chain sequence. Its target is unknown. Then a second PCR, running roughly 6 to 12 cycles, was carried out with a sample-barcoded 5' primer and a J-beta primer mix. Each CDR3 protein is one row after TCRdb ran MiXCR on the 5' RACE reads. The sample shows about 1.4 million distinct CDR3 sequences, approximately 59% of them seen only once. Germline V gives CDR1 MDHEN, CDR2 SYDVKM. The ends were cut back, 5 bases at V and 13 bases at J, with 12 bases in the middle. This CDR3 region has 11 residues. The data were obtained in a study of blood T cells in healthy people across ages. Study-wide findings and caveats: Both naive CD4+ cell counts and diversity were greater in long-lived donors than in aged donors. Underestimates were what the diversity estimates from one million T cells were considered to be.

Researchers collected approximately 9.5 milliliters of peripheral blood from every single donor. Per-sample PBMC isolation yielded at least 6.5 million cells. The TCR sequence derives from a man in his late teens or twenties in good health. The specimen sequenced was blood. V usage is TRBV28 and J usage is TRBJ2-4, with D perhaps matching TRBD2 (5 bases). The CDR3 sequence is CASSPRRVQYF. The CDR3, as DNA: TGTGCCAGCAGTCCCCGGCGGGTACAGTACTTC.